This TCR beta chain was found in a study of T cells in Graves' hyperthyroidism and ophthalmopathy. This clonotype was counted at least ten times. Its specificity is unknown. TCR beta CDR3 sequences were amplified from RNA transcripts. HTBI primers were employed in a first-round RT-PCR of the TCR CDR3. From the multiplex PCR reads, TCRdb called clonotypes with MiXCR, one entry per CDR3 protein. The table includes nearly 750,000 distinct CDR3 sequences, approximately 36% detected once. V dropped 2 bases and J dropped 5 bases, with 9 bases sitting between them. The CDR3 loop spans 13 amino acids. The germline V gene encodes CDR1 SEHNR and CDR2 FQNEAQ (reference sequence). Graves' hyperthyroidism qualified as stable when ophthalmopathy did not progress within 18 months. The study enrolled patients aged 18 to 65 with newly diagnosed hyperthyroidism of under 2 months' duration. Overall study findings and caveats: Most thyroid clonotypes with frequency above 0.001 were detected in blood. The model forecast ophthalmopathy, anticipating it by a median around 6.5 months before onset.

This TCR came from a woman aged 40 to 50 with Graves' hyperthyroidism. The material sequenced was blood. The chain couples TRBV7-9 to TRBJ1-1; D gene ambiguous. CDR3 loop: CASSLIIETEAFF. The CDR3 region has the DNA TGTGCCAGCAGCTTAATTATCGAAACTGAAGCTTTCTTT.